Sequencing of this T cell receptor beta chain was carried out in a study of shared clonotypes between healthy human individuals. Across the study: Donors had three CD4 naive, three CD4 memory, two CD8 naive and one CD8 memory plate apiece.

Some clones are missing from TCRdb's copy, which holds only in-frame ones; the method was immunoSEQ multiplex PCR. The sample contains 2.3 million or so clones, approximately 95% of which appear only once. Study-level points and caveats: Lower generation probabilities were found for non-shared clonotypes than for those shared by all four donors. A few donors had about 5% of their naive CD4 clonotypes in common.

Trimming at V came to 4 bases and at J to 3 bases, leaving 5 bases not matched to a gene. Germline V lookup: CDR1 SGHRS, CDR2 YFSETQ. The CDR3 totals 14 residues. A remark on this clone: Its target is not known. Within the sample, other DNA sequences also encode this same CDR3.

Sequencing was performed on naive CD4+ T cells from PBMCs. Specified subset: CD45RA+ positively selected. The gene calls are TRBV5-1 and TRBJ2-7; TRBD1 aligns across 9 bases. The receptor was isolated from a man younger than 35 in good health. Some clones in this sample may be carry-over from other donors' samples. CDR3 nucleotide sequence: TGCGCCAGCAGCCTAGGGACAGGGTACTACGAGCAGTACTTC. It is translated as CASSLGTGYYEQYF.